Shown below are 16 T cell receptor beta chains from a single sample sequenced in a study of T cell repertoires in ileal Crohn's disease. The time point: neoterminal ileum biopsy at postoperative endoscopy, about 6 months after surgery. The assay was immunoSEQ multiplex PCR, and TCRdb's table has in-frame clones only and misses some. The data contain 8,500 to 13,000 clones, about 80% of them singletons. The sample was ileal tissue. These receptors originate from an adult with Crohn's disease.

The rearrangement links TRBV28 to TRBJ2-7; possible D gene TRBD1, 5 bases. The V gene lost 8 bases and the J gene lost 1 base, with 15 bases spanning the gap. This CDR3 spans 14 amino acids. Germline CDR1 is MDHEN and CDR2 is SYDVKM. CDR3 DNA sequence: TGTGCCAGCCAGGGCTTGACCCATTCCTACGAGCAGTACTTC. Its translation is CASQGLTHSYEQYF.

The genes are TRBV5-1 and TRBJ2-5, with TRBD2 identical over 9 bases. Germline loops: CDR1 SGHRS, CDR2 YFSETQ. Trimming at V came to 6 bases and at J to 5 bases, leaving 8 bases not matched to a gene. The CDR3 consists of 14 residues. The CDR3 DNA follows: TGCGCCAGCAAAGGCGGGGGGGCAGGGGAGACCCAGTACTTC. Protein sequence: CASKGGGAGETQYF.

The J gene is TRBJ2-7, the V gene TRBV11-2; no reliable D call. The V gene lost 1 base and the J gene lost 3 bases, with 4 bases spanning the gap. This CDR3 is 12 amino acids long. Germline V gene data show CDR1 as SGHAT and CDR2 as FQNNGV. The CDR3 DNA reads TGTGCCAGCAGCTTAGCCAGCTACGAGCAGTACTTC. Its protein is CASSLASYEQYF. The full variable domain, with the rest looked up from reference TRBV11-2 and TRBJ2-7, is EAGVAQSPRYKIIEKRQSVAFWCNPISGHATLYWYQQILGQGPKLLIQFQNNGVVDDSQLPKDRFSAERLKGVDSTLKIQPAKLEDSAVYLCASSLASYEQYFGPGTRLTVT.

As DNA, the CDR3 is TGTGCCAGCAGCTCCGGAACACTAGCGGGGGGTCAAGAGACCCAGTACTTC. Protein product: CASSSGTLAGGQETQYF. This chain uses TRBV11-3 with TRBJ2-5; 12 bases map to TRBD2. The CDR3 spans 17 residues. The junction had 8 bases not matched to a gene; V was cut back by 4 bases and J by 2 bases. The germline V gene has CDR1 SGHNT and CDR2 YENEEA. The full variable domain, in which reference TRBV11-3 and TRBJ2-5 provide the parts outside the CDR3, is EAGVVQSPRYKIIEKKQPVAFWCNPISGHNTLYWYLQNLGQGPELLIRYENEEAVDDSQLPKDRFSAERLKGVDSTLKIQPAELGDSAVYLCASSSGTLAGGQETQYFGPGTRLLVL.

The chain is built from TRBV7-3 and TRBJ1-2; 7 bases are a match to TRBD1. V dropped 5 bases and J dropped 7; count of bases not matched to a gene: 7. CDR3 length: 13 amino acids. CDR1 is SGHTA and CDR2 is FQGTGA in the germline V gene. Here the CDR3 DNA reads TGTGCCAGCAGCCAATACAGGGGCCGTGGCTACACCTTC. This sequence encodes CASSQYRGRGYTF.

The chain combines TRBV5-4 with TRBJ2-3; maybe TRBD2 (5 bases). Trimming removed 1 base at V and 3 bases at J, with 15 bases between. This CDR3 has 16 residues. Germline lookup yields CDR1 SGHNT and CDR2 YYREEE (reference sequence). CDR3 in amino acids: CASSLKVERDTDTQYF. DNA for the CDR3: TGTGCCAGCAGCTTGAAGGTGGAGAGGGATACAGATACGCAGTATTTT.

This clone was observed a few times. The CDR3 nucleotides read TGTGCTAGTGGTTTGGGGGGGCAAGGGGAGACCCAGTACTTC. Its translation: CASGLGGQGETQYF. V gene TRBV12-5 combines with J gene TRBJ2-5; weak D call: TRBD1 (6 bases). The CDR3 runs to 14 residues. Germline loops: CDR1 LGHNT, CDR2 FRNRAP. The V end lost 1 base, the J end lost 5 bases, and 11 bases lay between the germline ends.

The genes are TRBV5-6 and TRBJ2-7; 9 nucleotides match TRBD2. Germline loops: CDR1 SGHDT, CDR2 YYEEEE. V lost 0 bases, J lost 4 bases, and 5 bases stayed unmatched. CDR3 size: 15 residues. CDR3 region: CASSLALRGGYEQYF. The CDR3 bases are TGTGCCAGCAGCTTGGCCCTGCGGGGGGGATACGAGCAGTACTTC.

This CDR3 reads CASSLQQGSHQPQHF. DNA for the CDR3: TGTGCCAGCAGCTTACAACAGGGGAGTCATCAGCCCCAGCATTTT. V and J are TRBV7-6 and TRBJ1-5; 7 bases align to TRBD1. The CDR3 consists of 15 residues. Trimming removed 2 bases from V and 5 bases from J; junction bases left unmatched: 6. Germline V gives CDR1 SGHVS, CDR2 FNYEAQ.

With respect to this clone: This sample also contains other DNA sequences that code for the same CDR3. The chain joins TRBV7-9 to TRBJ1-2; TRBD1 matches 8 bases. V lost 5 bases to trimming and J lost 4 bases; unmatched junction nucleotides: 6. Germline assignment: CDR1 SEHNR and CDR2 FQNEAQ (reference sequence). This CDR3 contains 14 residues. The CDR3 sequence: CASSLKGTGYGYTF. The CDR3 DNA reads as TGTGCCAGCAGCCTTAAAGGGACAGGCTATGGCTACACCTTC.

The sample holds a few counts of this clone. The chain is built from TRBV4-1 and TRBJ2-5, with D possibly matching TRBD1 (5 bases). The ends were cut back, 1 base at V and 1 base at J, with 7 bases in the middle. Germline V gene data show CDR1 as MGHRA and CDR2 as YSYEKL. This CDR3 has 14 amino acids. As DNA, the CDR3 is TGCGCCAGCAGCCAAGCCGACAGCCAAGAGACCCAGTACTTC. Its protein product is CASSQADSQETQYF.

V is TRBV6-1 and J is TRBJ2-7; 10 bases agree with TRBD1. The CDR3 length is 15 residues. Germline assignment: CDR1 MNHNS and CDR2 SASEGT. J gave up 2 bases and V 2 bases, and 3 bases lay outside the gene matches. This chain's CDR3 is CASSETGTGAYEQYF. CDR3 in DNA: TGTGCCAGCAGTGAAACCGGGACAGGGGCCTACGAGCAGTACTTC.

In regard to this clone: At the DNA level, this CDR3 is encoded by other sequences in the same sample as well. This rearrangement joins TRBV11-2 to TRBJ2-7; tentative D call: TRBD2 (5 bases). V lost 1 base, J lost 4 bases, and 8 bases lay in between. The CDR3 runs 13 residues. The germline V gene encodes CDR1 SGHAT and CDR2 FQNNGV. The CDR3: CASSLGGSYEQYF. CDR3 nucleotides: TGTGCCAGCAGCTTAGGCGGGTCATACGAGCAGTACTTC.

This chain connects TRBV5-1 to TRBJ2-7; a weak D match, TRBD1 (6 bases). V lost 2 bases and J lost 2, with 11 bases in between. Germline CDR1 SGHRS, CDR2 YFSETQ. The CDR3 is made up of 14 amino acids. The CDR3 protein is CASSFYRDAYEQYF. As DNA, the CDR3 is TGCGCCAGCAGCTTCTACAGGGATGCCTACGAGCAGTACTTC. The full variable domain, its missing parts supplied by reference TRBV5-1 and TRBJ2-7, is KAGVTQTPRYLIKTRGQQVTLSCSPISGHRSVSWYQQTPGQGLQFLFEYFSETQRNKGNFPGRFSGRQFSNSRSEMNVSTLELGDSALYLCASSFYRDAYEQYFGPGTRLTVT.

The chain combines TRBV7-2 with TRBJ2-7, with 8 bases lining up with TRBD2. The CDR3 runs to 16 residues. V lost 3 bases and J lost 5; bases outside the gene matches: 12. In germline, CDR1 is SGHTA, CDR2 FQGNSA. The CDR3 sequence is CASSFSWRGEGDEQYF. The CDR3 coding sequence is TGTGCCAGCAGCTTCTCTTGGCGGGGGGAAGGAGACGAGCAGTACTTC. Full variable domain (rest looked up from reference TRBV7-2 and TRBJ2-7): GAGVSQSPSNKVTEKGKDVELRCDPISGHTALYWYRQSLGQGLEFLIYFQGNSAPDKSGLPSDRFSAERTGGSVSTLTIQRTQQEDSAVYLCASSFSWRGEGDEQYFGPGTRLTVT.

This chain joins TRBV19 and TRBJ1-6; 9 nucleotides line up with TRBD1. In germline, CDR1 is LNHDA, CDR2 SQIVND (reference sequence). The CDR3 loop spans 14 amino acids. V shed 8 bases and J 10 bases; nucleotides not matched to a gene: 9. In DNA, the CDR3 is TGTGCCAGTTATCCGGGACAGGGAGGCTCACCCCTCCACTTT. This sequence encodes CASYPGQGGSPLHF.